One sample yielded the 14 T cell receptor beta chains listed below, sequenced in a study of T cells in tumors after PD-1 blockade (dated by TCRdb to about 2019). The sample's time point label is to be understood as: before anti-PD-1 therapy. Library preparation was by the immunoSEQ multiplex PCR assay. TCRdb holds this immuneACCESS table with in-frame rearrangements only. Some clones are missing; in checked studies, unresolved V genes explain under half, and the rest has no known cause. This sample is represented by roughly 47,000 clones; just under 80% of them were singletons. About a sixth of the sample rests with the top ten. The source material was PBMCs, sampled before anti-PD-1 treatment. The receptors come from a human donor with basal cell carcinoma.

The J gene is TRBJ2-1, the V gene TRBV10-3, with TRBD1 as a possible D gene (6 bases). This CDR3 contains 15 residues. Germline V gene data show CDR1 as ENHRY and CDR2 as SYGVKD. With 4 bases removed from V and 5 bases from J, the gap between germline ends came to 15 bases. CDR3 sequence: CAISGVQGPDNEQFF. The CDR3 DNA is TGTGCCATCAGTGGGGTACAGGGTCCCGACAATGAGCAGTTCTTC.

The CDR3 protein is CASSIADSYSGANVLTF. Here the CDR3 DNA reads TGTGCCAGTAGTATAGCTGACAGCTACTCTGGGGCCAACGTCCTGACTTTC. The chain couples TRBV19 to TRBJ2-6, with TRBD1 as a possible D gene (5 bases). Germline loops: CDR1 LNHDA, CDR2 SQIVND (reference sequence). Deletions cut 1 base from V and 0 bases from J, with 10 bases between. The CDR3 extends over 17 amino acids.

The gene calls are TRBV14 and TRBJ2-7; 11 bases match TRBD1. The ends lost 4 bases at V and 4 bases at J; junction bases unmatched: 3. Per the germline V gene, CDR1 is SGHDN and CDR2 is FVKESK. CDR3 length: 14 residues. The CDR3 is CASSRTGGGYEQYF. CDR3 nucleotide sequence: TGTGCCAGCAGCCGGACAGGGGGCGGGTACGAGCAGTACTTC.

The J gene is TRBJ1-5, the V gene TRBV28; tentatively, D is TRBD1 (5 bases). The germline V gene has CDR1 MDHEN and CDR2 SYDVKM. Trimming left V 3 bases short and J 6 bases short, with 6 bases between. The CDR3 runs to 12 residues. The CDR3: CASSLGVQPQHF. The DNA for the CDR3 is TGTGCCAGCAGTTTGGGGGTTCAGCCCCAGCATTTT.

V is TRBV18 and J is TRBJ1-2, with D possibly being TRBD1 (5 bases). Trimming removed 3 bases from V and 4 bases from J, with 9 bases in between. The CDR3 runs 13 residues. CDR1 is KGHSH, CDR2 LQKENI, per germline. CDR3 protein: CASSPKGSYGYTF. CDR3 bases: TGTGCCAGCTCACCGAAGGGGAGCTATGGCTACACCTTC.

The rearrangement links TRBV6-5 to TRBJ1-5; no reliable D call. The CDR3 sequence is 12 residues long. The V end was cut by 6 bases, the J end by 0 bases, with 3 bases between. CDR1 is MNHEY and CDR2 is SVGAGI in the germline V gene. The CDR3 region has the DNA TGTGCCAGCAGAGGTAGCAATCAGCCCCAGCATTTT. Amino acid sequence: CASRGSNQPQHF.

This sequence joins TRBV28 and TRBJ1-3; D is perhaps TRBD1 (5 bases). Trimming pared 5 bases from V and 3 bases from J, leaving 14 bases between. CDR1 is MDHEN, CDR2 SYDVKM, per germline. There are 15 residues in the CDR3. As DNA, the CDR3 is TGTGCCAGCAGTCCCCTCGCGGGGGGTGGAAACACCATATATTTT. Residues: CASSPLAGGGNTIYF.

The chain uses TRBV30 and TRBJ1-4, with a weak D call TRBD1 (5 bases). CDR1 is GTSNPN and CDR2 is SVGIG in the germline V gene (reference sequence). The V gene lost 1 base and the J gene lost 1 base, with 7 bases spanning the gap. This CDR3 has 14 amino acids. Written as DNA, the CDR3 is TGTGCCTGGAGTGACGACAGAACTAATGAAAAACTGTTTTTT. Translated, it gives CAWSDDRTNEKLFF.

This chain links TRBV7-9 with TRBJ2-2; D is possibly TRBD1 (5 bases). V lost 3 bases and J 0 bases, leaving 5 bases between the germline ends. The CDR3 is 14 amino acids. Germline V gene lookup returns CDR1 SEHNR and CDR2 FQNEAQ (reference sequence). CDR3 in DNA: TGTGCCAGCAGCTTGACAGCGAACACCGGGGAGCTGTTTTTT. It codes for CASSLTANTGELFF. Combining the CDR3 with reference TRBV7-9 and TRBJ2-2 gives the whole variable domain DTGVSQNPRHKITKRGQNVTFRCDPISEHNRLYWYRQTLGQGPEFLTYFQNEAQLEKSRLLSDRFSAERPKGSFSTLEIQRTEQGDSAMYLCASSLTANTGELFFGEGSRLTVL.

The genes are TRBV20-1 and TRBJ2-1; 10 bases fit TRBD2. The germline V gene encodes CDR1 DFQATT and CDR2 SNEGSKA (reference sequence). Trimming cost V 3 bases and J 0 bases; bases outside gene matches: 8. The CDR3 loop spans 17 amino acids. CDR3 sequence reads: CSASSTSGPSSYNEQFF. The CDR3 DNA sequence: TGCAGTGCTAGTTCGACTAGCGGGCCCAGCTCCTACAATGAGCAGTTCTTC.

This chain links TRBV7-9 with TRBJ1-2; possible D gene TRBD1, 6 bases. CDR1 is SEHNR and CDR2 is FQNEAQ in the germline V gene (reference sequence). The CDR3 has 16 residues. Trimming stripped 3 bases from V and 6 bases from J, with 20 bases between. The CDR3 sequence: CASSLYATGLPHGYTF. The CDR3 DNA reads as TGTGCCAGCAGCTTGTATGCTACAGGGTTACCCCATGGCTACACCTTC.

This chain joins TRBV2 and TRBJ2-6, with 11 bases matching TRBD1. The CDR3 length is 18 residues. V was pared by 6 bases and J by 0 bases, with 7 bases of the junction left unmatched. The germline V gene encodes CDR1 SNHLY and CDR2 FYNNEI. CDR3 DNA: TGTGCCAGCAGGGATTTGGGGACAGGGGGCTCTGGGGCCAACGTCCTGACTTTC. It codes for CASRDLGTGGSGANVLTF.

This chain joins TRBV5-6 and TRBJ1-5, with a possible D match to TRBD1 (5 bases). This CDR3 region has 15 residues. The V and J ends lost 0 bases and 1 base respectively, with 8 bases between them. Germline CDR1 SGHDT, CDR2 YYEEEE. The CDR3 spells CASSLGWGSNQPQHF. DNA for the CDR3: TGTGCCAGCAGCTTGGGTTGGGGGAGCAATCAGCCCCAGCATTTT.

This clone was detected a few times. V usage is TRBV4-1 and J usage is TRBJ2-1; no firm D call. Germline V CDR1 and CDR2: MGHRA, YSYEKL. The ends were cut back, 5 bases at V and 0 bases at J, with 11 bases in the middle. The CDR3 contains 15 residues. The CDR3 bases are TGCGCCAGCAGCTTCGACTGGAGCTCCTACAATGAGCAGTTCTTC. Translating gives CASSFDWSSYNEQFF.